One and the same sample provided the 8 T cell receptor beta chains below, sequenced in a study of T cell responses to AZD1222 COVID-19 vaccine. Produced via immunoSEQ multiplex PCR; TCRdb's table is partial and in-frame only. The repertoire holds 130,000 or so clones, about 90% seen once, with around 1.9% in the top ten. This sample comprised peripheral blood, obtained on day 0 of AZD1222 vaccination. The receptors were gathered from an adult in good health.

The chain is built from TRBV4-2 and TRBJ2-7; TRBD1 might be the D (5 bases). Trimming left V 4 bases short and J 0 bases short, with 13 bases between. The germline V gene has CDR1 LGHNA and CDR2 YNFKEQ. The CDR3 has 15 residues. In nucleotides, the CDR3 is TGTGCCAGCAGCCCGAGACAGACCAGCTCCTACGAGCAGTACTTC. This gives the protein CASSPRQTSSYEQYF.

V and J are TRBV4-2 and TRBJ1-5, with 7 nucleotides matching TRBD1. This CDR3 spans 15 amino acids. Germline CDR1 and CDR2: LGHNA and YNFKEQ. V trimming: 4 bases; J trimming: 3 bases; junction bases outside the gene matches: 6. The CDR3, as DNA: TGTGCCAGCAGCCCCCGGGACAGCCTCAATCAGCCCCAGCATTTT. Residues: CASSPRDSLNQPQHF.

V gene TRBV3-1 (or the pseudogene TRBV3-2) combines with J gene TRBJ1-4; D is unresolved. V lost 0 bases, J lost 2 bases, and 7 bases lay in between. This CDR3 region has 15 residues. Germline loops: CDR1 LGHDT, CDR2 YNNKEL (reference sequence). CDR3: CASSQDMSTNEKLFF. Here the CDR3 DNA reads TGTGCCAGCAGCCAAGATATGTCCACTAATGAAAAACTGTTTTTT.

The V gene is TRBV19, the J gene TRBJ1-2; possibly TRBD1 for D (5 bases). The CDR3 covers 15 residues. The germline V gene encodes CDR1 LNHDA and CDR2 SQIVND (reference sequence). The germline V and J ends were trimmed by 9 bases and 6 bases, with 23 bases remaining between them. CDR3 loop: CASRSFGGVPDGYTF. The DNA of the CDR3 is TGTGCCAGCCGGTCTTTTGGGGGAGTTCCGGATGGCTACACCTTC.

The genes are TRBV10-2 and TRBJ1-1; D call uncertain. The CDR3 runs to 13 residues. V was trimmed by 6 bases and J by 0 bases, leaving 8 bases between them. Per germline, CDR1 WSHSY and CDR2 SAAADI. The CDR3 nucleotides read TGCGCCAGCAGGCTAGCCATGAACACTGAAGCTTTCTTT. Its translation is CASRLAMNTEAFF.

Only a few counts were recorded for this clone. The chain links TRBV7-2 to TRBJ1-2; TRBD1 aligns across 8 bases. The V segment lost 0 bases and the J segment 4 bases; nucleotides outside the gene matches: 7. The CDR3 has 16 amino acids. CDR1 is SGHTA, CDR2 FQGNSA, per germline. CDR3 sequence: CASSLAPPGTGYGYTF. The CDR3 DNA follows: TGTGCCAGCAGCTTAGCGCCACCAGGGACAGGCTATGGCTACACCTTC.

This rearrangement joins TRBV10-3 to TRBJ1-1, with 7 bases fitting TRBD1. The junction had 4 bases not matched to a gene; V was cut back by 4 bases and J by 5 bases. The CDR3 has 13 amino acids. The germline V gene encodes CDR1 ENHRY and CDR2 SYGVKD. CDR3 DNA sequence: TGTGCCATCAGTGTAGGGGGCAGGACTGAAGCTTTCTTT. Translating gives CAISVGGRTEAFF.

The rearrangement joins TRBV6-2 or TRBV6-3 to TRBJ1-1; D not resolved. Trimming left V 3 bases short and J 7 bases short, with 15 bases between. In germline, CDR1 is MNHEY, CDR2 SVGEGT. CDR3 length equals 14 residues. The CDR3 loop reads CASSYGQNQVEAFF. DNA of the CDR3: TGTGCCAGCAGTTATGGTCAAAATCAGGTTGAAGCTTTCTTT.